One and the same sample provided the 28 T cell receptor beta chains below, sequenced in a study of T cell responses to AZD1222 COVID-19 vaccine. TCRdb keeps only in-frame clones here, not all; method: immunoSEQ multiplex PCR. Of fewer than 120,000 clones in the sample, 80% to 90% were seen once. The material was peripheral blood, obtained 28 days after the second AZD1222 dose. These receptors were taken from an adult who received the AZD1222 COVID-19 vaccine.

The DNA for the CDR3 is TGTGCCAGCAACATGGGAGGGGGCAATCAGCCCCAGCATTTT. Encoded protein: CASNMGGGNQPQHF. This chain uses TRBV28 with TRBJ1-5; tentatively, D is TRBD1 (5 bases). The V gene lost 7 bases and the J gene lost 2 bases, with 12 bases spanning the gap. There are 14 residues in the CDR3. Germline CDR1 is MDHEN and CDR2 is SYDVKM.

This rearrangement joins TRBV16 to TRBJ1-6; no clear D. Per germline, CDR1 KGHSY and CDR2 FQNENV. The length of the CDR3 is 15 residues. The V and J ends lost 2 bases and 6 bases respectively, with 11 bases between them. CDR3 loop: CASSQGGRGNSPLHF. The CDR3 DNA sequence: TGTGCCAGCAGCCAAGGCGGGCGCGGTAATTCACCCCTCCACTTT.

The V gene is TRBV5-4, the J gene TRBJ1-2; 7 positions agree with TRBD1. Germline CDR1 is SGHNT and CDR2 is YYREEE (reference sequence). V shed 7 bases, J shed 2 bases, and the junction held 14 bases outside the gene matches. This CDR3 is 16 amino acids long. The CDR3 sequence: CASHTGGGPGNYGYTF. The CDR3 DNA reads as TGTGCCAGCCATACCGGAGGGGGCCCCGGAAACTATGGCTACACCTTC.

V usage is TRBV5-1 and J usage is TRBJ2-6; D may correspond to TRBD1 or TRBD2 (5 bases each). There are 20 residues in the CDR3. Trimming took off 0 bases at V and 0 bases at J, with 19 bases between the two ends. CDR1 is SGHRS, CDR2 YFSETQ, per germline. CDR3 bases: TGCGCCAGCAGCTTGGAGTCGTACGCAGGGACGACCTCTGGGGCCAACGTCCTGACTTTC. Translating gives CASSLESYAGTTSGANVLTF.

The chain links TRBV19 to TRBJ1-2; 7 nucleotides align to TRBD1. This CDR3 is built from 17 residues. Germline CDR1 LNHDA, CDR2 SQIVND (reference sequence). After removal of 3 bases from V and 0 bases from J, the junction contained 10 bases not matched to a gene. CDR3 amino acids: CASSISGGTAPNYGYTF. CDR3 sequence (DNA): TGTGCCAGTAGTATTAGCGGGGGGACAGCCCCTAACTATGGCTACACCTTC.

The CDR3 region has the DNA TGTGCCAGCTCACCCACCTTTGAAGGACAGGGATATGGCTACACCTTC. Encoded protein: CASSPTFEGQGYGYTF. The chain recombines TRBV18 with TRBJ1-2; TRBD1 aligns across 8 bases. Trimming removed 3 bases from V and 5 bases from J; junction bases left unmatched: 11. This CDR3 region has 16 residues. Germline-derived CDR1 and CDR2 are KGHSH and LQKENI.

This chain uses TRBV11-3 with TRBJ1-6; D remains unclear. The germline CDR1 and CDR2 sequences are SGHNT and YENEEA. The CDR3 runs 15 residues. The germline V and J ends were trimmed by 1 base and 0 bases, with 4 bases remaining between them. The CDR3 loop reads CASSLGSSYNSPLHF. In nucleotides, the CDR3 is TGTGCCAGCAGCTTAGGGAGCTCCTATAATTCACCCCTCCACTTT.

This sequence joins TRBV11-3 and TRBJ1-1; the D gene is possibly TRBD1 (5 bases). Germline CDR1 is SGHNT and CDR2 is YENEEA. The CDR3 is 13 amino acids. Trimming stripped 3 bases from V and 4 bases from J, with 9 bases between. The CDR3 coding sequence is TGTGCCAGCAGCTTCCACAGGTCCACTGAAGCTTTCTTT. Residues: CASSFHRSTEAFF.

The genes are TRBV2 and TRBJ2-1; D is ambiguous. The CDR3 loop spans 15 amino acids. The V gene lost 2 bases and the J gene lost 2 bases, with 10 bases spanning the gap. CDR1 SNHLY and CDR2 FYNNEI come from the germline V gene. CDR3 region: CASSEFQVTYNEQFF. CDR3 DNA: TGTGCCAGCAGTGAATTTCAGGTTACCTACAATGAGCAGTTCTTC.

This chain joins TRBV10-3 and TRBJ2-7; possibly TRBD2 for D (5 bases). Trimming removed 6 bases at V and 0 bases at J, with 15 bases between. Per the germline V gene, CDR1 is ENHRY and CDR2 is SYGVKD. The CDR3 contains 15 residues. The CDR3, as DNA: TGTGCCATCAGGACGGACTTTCCAAGCTCCTACGAGCAGTACTTC. Protein sequence: CAIRTDFPSSYEQYF.

V and J are TRBV4-1 and TRBJ2-1; 13 bases map to TRBD2. Germline trimming cut 3 bases from V and 10 bases from J; bases unmatched to any gene: 6. This CDR3 has 15 amino acids. CDR1 MGHRA and CDR2 YSYEKL come from the germline V gene. CDR3 region: CASSHGLAGVREQFF. CDR3 DNA: TGCGCCAGCAGCCACGGACTAGCGGGAGTGCGCGAGCAGTTCTTC.

The CDR3 loop reads CSVKDSSYNSPLHF. The CDR3 nucleotides read TGCAGCGTCAAGGACAGCTCCTATAATTCACCCCTCCACTTT. The chain has TRBV29-1 and TRBJ1-6, with D perhaps TRBD1 (6 bases). Germline CDR1 and CDR2: SQVTM and ANQGSEA. Trimming pared 6 bases from V and 0 bases from J, leaving 9 bases between. CDR3 length equals 14 residues.

This sequence joins TRBV6-1 and TRBJ2-3; D uncertain. This CDR3 comprises 16 residues. V lost 4 bases, J lost 2 bases, and 16 bases lay in between. The germline V gene has CDR1 MNHNS and CDR2 SASEGT. CDR3 bases: TGTGCCAGCAGTGCAGACCACCAACCTCCCACAGATACGCAGTATTTT. Its protein product is CASSADHQPPTDTQYF.

In its sample, this clone was seen a few times. The rearrangement links TRBV28 to TRBJ2-2; a possible D gene is TRBD2 (5 bases). Trimming took off 4 bases at V and 5 bases at J, with 11 bases between the two ends. The CDR3 covers 14 residues. CDR1 is MDHEN and CDR2 is SYDVKM in the germline V gene. CDR3 protein: CASSSRTVTGELFF. The CDR3 coding sequence is TGTGCCAGCAGTTCCCGGACTGTTACCGGGGAGCTGTTTTTT.

V usage is TRBV21-1 and J usage is TRBJ2-5; the table's D call, TRBD1, has no DNA check behind it. TRBV21-1 is described as a pseudogene. This CDR3 has 15 residues. The CDR3 DNA reads as TGTGCCAGCAGCCGGGGGAGGGGACAGGTCCGCGCGGGGCACTTC. Amino acid sequence: CASSRGRGQVRAGHF.

The rearrangement links TRBV10-3 to TRBJ2-1; a possible D gene is TRBD1 (6 bases). V lost 6 bases to trimming and J lost 8 bases, with 11 bases between them. Germline CDR1 is ENHRY and CDR2 is SYGVKD. This CDR3 spans 12 amino acids. The CDR3 nucleotides read TGTGCCATCAGGAACGAGGGGGATGAGCAGTTCTTC. As protein: CAIRNEGDEQFF.

The chain combines TRBV11-2 with TRBJ1-1, with a possible D match to TRBD1 (5 bases). From germline, CDR1 is SGHAT and CDR2 FQNNGV. This CDR3 has 16 residues. Trimming removed 3 bases at V and 0 bases at J, with 14 bases between. CDR3 loop: CASSLGGGSLNTEAFF. The CDR3 DNA follows: TGTGCCAGCAGCTTGGGGGGAGGCAGCTTGAACACTGAAGCTTTCTTT.

This chain joins TRBV18 and TRBJ2-7; unclear D gene. The germline CDR1 and CDR2 sequences are KGHSH and LQKENI. V dropped 0 bases and J dropped 4 bases, with 10 bases sitting between them. This CDR3 contains 14 residues. In nucleotides, the CDR3 is TGTGCCAGCTCACCACCTGCCCAGACGTACGAGCAGTACTTC. Protein product: CASSPPAQTYEQYF.

The chain couples TRBV5-1 to TRBJ2-5, with unresolved D. The CDR3 covers 13 residues. Looked up from germline, CDR1 is SGHRS and CDR2 is YFSETQ. V was clipped by 0 bases and J by 1 base, with 4 bases between them. The CDR3 sequence: CASSLGFQETQYF. The CDR3 nucleotides are TGCGCCAGCAGCTTGGGCTTCCAAGAGACCCAGTACTTC.

In this sample, this clone turned up a few times. The rearrangement uses TRBV28 and TRBJ1-2; D remains ambiguous. In germline, CDR1 is MDHEN, CDR2 SYDVKM. V was shortened by 5 bases and J by 4 bases, with 8 bases between the two germline ends. The CDR3 is made up of 12 amino acids. The CDR3 DNA reads as TGTGCCAGCAGTCAACGTCCCTATGGCTACACCTTC. It translates to CASSQRPYGYTF.

Only one count was recorded for this clone. The V and J genes are TRBV24-1 and TRBJ1-2; D call uncertain. Germline lookup yields CDR1 KGHDR and CDR2 SFDVKD. This CDR3 region has 14 residues. The ends were cut back, 1 base at V and 0 bases at J, with 5 bases in the middle. The CDR3: CATSDLGSNYGYTF. As DNA, the CDR3 is TGTGCCACCAGTGATTTAGGATCTAACTATGGCTACACCTTC.

Only a few counts were recorded for this clone. The chain links TRBV19 to TRBJ1-1; tentatively, D is TRBD1 (5 bases). The V end lost 5 bases, the J end lost 1 base, and 14 bases lay between the germline ends. The germline V gene encodes CDR1 LNHDA and CDR2 SQIVND (reference sequence). The CDR3 extends over 15 amino acids. CDR3 DNA sequence: TGTGCCAGTAGTGGGGGTTCCTCGGGGAACACTGAAGCTTTCTTT. Amino acid sequence: CASSGGSSGNTEAFF. Looking up the rest from reference TRBV19 and TRBJ1-1 gives the full variable domain: DGGITQSPKYLFRKEGQNVTLSCEQNLNHDAMYWYRQDPGQGLRLIYYSQIVNDFQKGDIAEGYSVSREKKESFPLTVTSAQKNPTAFYLCASSGGSSGNTEAFFGQGTRLTVV.

The rearrangement joins TRBV4-2 to TRBJ2-7; TRBD2 matches at 11 bases. The V gene's germline CDR1 is LGHNA and CDR2 YNFKEQ. V lost 0 bases and J lost 9; bases outside the gene matches: 7. The CDR3 extends over 15 amino acids. The CDR3 loop is CASSQESASGGLQYF. For the CDR3, the DNA is TGTGCCAGCAGCCAAGAATCGGCTAGCGGGGGGTTGCAGTACTTC.

This clone was found once. The rearrangement joins TRBV4-2 to TRBJ1-4; 10 bases fit TRBD1. V shed 4 bases, J shed 4 bases, and the junction held 9 bases outside the gene matches. Germline V gene sequence: CDR1 LGHNA, CDR2 YNFKEQ. The CDR3 covers 17 residues. CDR3 sequence reads: CASSRGGTGVGNEKLFF. The CDR3, as DNA: TGTGCCAGCAGCCGAGGTGGGACAGGGGTCGGTAATGAAAAACTGTTTTTT.

This clone was seen more than once but under ten times. The chain couples TRBV6-4 to TRBJ1-1, with D perhaps TRBD1 (6 bases). The CDR3 extends over 14 amino acids. V dropped 2 bases and J dropped 2 bases, with 9 bases sitting between them. Looked up from germline, CDR1 is MRHNA and CDR2 is SNTAGT. CDR3 DNA sequence: TGTGCCAGCAGTGACACGGACAGTAACACTGAAGCTTTCTTT. It codes for CASSDTDSNTEAFF.

The chain employs TRBV7-7 and TRBJ2-5; D is unresolved. CDR1 and CDR2 from the germline V gene are SSHAT and FNYEAQ (reference sequence). Trimming took 5 bases from V and 1 from J, leaving 14 bases between them. This CDR3 region has 15 residues. The CDR3 region is CASSTGPAPQETQYF. In DNA, the CDR3 is TGTGCCAGCAGCACCGGGCCCGCCCCCCAAGAGACCCAGTACTTC.

The chain is built from TRBV7-9 and TRBJ1-5; D is ambiguous. Trimming left V 4 bases short and J 4 bases short, with 11 bases between. Looked up from germline, CDR1 is SEHNR and CDR2 is FQNEAQ (reference sequence). This CDR3 has 14 amino acids. Written as DNA, the CDR3 is TGTGCCAGCAGCTCGGTCGATAGGAATCAGCCCCAGCATTTT. Translated, it gives CASSSVDRNQPQHF.

This chain connects TRBV10-3 to TRBJ2-3, with D uncertain. Trimming removed 6 bases at V and 4 bases at J, with 14 bases between. The CDR3 consists of 14 residues. The germline CDR1 and CDR2 sequences are ENHRY and SYGVKD. The CDR3 DNA sequence: TGTGCCATCAGGGGTTCCACCTCGGCAGATACGCAGTATTTT. Its translation is CAIRGSTSADTQYF.